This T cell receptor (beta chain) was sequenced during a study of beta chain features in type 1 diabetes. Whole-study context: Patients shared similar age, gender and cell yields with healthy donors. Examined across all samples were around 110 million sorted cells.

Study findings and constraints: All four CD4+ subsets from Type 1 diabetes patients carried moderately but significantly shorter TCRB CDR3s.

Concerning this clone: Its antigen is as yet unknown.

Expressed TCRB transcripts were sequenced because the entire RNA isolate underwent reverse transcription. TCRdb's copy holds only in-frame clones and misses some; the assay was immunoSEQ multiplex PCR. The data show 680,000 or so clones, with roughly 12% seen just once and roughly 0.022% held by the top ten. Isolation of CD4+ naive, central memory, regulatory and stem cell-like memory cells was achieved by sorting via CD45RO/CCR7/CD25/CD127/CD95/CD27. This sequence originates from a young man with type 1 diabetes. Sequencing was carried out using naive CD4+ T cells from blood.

The CDR3 DNA follows: TGTGCCATCAAAATGGACAGATTGTATGGCTACACCTTC. This sequence encodes CAIKMDRLYGYTF. The rearrangement joins TRBV10-3 to TRBJ1-2; D is possibly TRBD1 (6 bases). Trimming shortened V by 7 bases and J by 5 bases, and 14 bases separated the two germline ends. This CDR3 comprises 13 residues. Germline V lookup: CDR1 ENHRY, CDR2 SYGVKD.